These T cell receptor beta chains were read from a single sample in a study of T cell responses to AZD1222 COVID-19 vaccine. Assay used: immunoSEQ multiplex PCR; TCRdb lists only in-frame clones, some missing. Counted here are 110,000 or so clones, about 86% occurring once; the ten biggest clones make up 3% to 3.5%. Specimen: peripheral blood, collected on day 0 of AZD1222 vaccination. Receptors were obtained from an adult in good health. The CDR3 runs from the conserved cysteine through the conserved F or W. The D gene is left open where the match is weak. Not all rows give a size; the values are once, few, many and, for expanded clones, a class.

CDR3 protein: CASSRTGLSYGYTF
CDR3 DNA: TGTGCCAGCAGCCGGACAGGGCTTAGCTATGGCTACACCTTC
V gene: TRBV5-6
J gene: TRBJ1-2
CDR3 length: 14
clone size: once
D gene: TRBD1

CDR3 protein: CASGIGQYSNQPQHF
CDR3 DNA: TGTGCCAGTGGGATCGGACAATATAGCAATCAGCCCCAGCATTTT
V gene: TRBV19
J gene: TRBJ1-5
CDR3 length: 15
clone size: NA
D gene: NA

CDR3 protein: CASSLDWGANQPQHF
CDR3 DNA: TGTGCCAGCAGCTTAGATTGGGGGGCAAATCAGCCCCAGCATTTT
V gene: TRBV11-2
J gene: TRBJ1-5
CDR3 length: 15
clone size: NA
D gene: NA

CDR3 protein: CASSQDSGSSPSPLHF
CDR3 DNA: TGCGCCAGCAGCCAAGATTCGGGCAGTTCCCCTTCACCCCTCCACTTT
V gene: TRBV4-1
J gene: TRBJ1-6
CDR3 length: 16
clone size: few
D gene: NA

CDR3 protein: CASSSRRGLALNTQYF
CDR3 DNA: TGTGCCAGCAGCTCCCGAAGAGGCCTAGCGTTGAATACGCAGTATTTT
V gene: TRBV7-8
J gene: TRBJ2-3
CDR3 length: 16
clone size: NA
D gene: NA

CDR3 protein: CASSAGTSSPYNSPLHF
CDR3 DNA: TGTGCCAGCAGCGCAGGGACTTCCAGCCCCTATAATTCACCCCTCCACTTT
V gene: TRBV5-8
J gene: TRBJ1-6
CDR3 length: 17
clone size: NA
D gene: NA

CDR3 protein: CASSRTSTYEQYF
CDR3 DNA: TGTGCCAGCTCAAGGACTAGTACCTACGAGCAGTACTTC
V gene: TRBV18
J gene: TRBJ2-7
CDR3 length: 13
clone size: NA
D gene: TRBD2

CDR3 protein: CASSQNTDTQYF
CDR3 DNA: TGCGCCAGCAGCCAGAACACAGATACGCAGTATTTT
V gene: TRBV5-1
J gene: TRBJ2-3
CDR3 length: 12
clone size: NA
D gene: NA

CDR3 protein: CASSAVAGTRSGELFF
CDR3 DNA: TGTGCCAGCAGCGCCGTGGCCGGGACTAGATCCGGGGAGCTGTTTTTT
V gene: TRBV7-8
J gene: TRBJ2-2
CDR3 length: 16
clone size: NA
D gene: TRBD2

CDR3 protein: CASGLSWGAGTQYF
CDR3 DNA: TGTGCTAGTGGTTTGTCTTGGGGGGCAGGAACCCAGTACTTC
V gene: TRBV12-5
J gene: TRBJ2-5
CDR3 length: 14
clone size: NA
D gene: NA

CDR3 protein: CAIRETGGINTF
CDR3 DNA: TGTGCCATCAGAGAGACAGGGGGCATCAACACCTTC
V gene: TRBV10-3
J gene: TRBJ1-2
CDR3 length: 12
clone size: NA
D gene: TRBD1

CDR3 protein: CASSLEGGSNQPQHF
CDR3 DNA: TGCGCCAGCAGCTTGGAGGGAGGGAGCAATCAGCCCCAGCATTTT
V gene: TRBV5-1
J gene: TRBJ1-5
CDR3 length: 15
clone size: few
D gene: NA

CDR3 protein: CASSYSYAVYEQYF
CDR3 DNA: TGTGCCAGCAGTTACTCATACGCGGTCTACGAGCAGTACTTC
V gene: TRBV6-5
J gene: TRBJ2-7
CDR3 length: 14
clone size: once
D gene: NA

CDR3 protein: CAISESSSGNTIYF
CDR3 DNA: TGTGCCATCAGTGAGTCATCATCTGGAAACACCATATATTTT
V gene: TRBV10-3
J gene: TRBJ1-3
CDR3 length: 14
clone size: NA
D gene: NA

CDR3 protein: CASTSRLAGGSNQETQYF
CDR3 DNA: TGCGCCAGCACCTCCCGACTAGCGGGGGGATCAAACCAAGAGACCCAGTACTTC
V gene: TRBV5-1
J gene: TRBJ2-5
CDR3 length: 18
clone size: NA
D gene: TRBD2

CDR3 protein: CASSVLAGGDNEQFF
CDR3 DNA: TGCGCCAGCAGCGTGCTAGCGGGGGGGGACAATGAGCAGTTCTTC
V gene: TRBV10-2
J gene: TRBJ2-1
CDR3 length: 15
clone size: NA
D gene: TRBD2

CDR3 protein: CASSPGDWLGTDTQYF
CDR3 DNA: TGTGCCAGCAGCCCCGGGGACTGGCTAGGCACAGATACGCAGTATTTT
V gene: TRBV7-9
J gene: TRBJ2-3
CDR3 length: 16
clone size: once
D gene: NA

CDR3 protein: CASSHSNSGANVLTF
CDR3 DNA: TGCGCCAGCTCGCACAGTAACTCTGGGGCCAACGTCCTGACTTTC
V gene: TRBV5-1
J gene: TRBJ2-6
CDR3 length: 15
clone size: NA
D gene: NA

CDR3 protein: CASSRGEGEKLFF
CDR3 DNA: TGTGCCAGCAGTAGGGGGGAAGGGGAAAAACTGTTTTTT
V gene: TRBV6-6
J gene: TRBJ1-4
CDR3 length: 13
clone size: NA
D gene: NA

CDR3 protein: CASSTPGQGDGEAFF
CDR3 DNA: TGCGCCAGCAGTACACCGGGACAGGGAGATGGTGAAGCTTTCTTT
V gene: TRBV10-1
J gene: TRBJ1-1
CDR3 length: 15
clone size: NA
D gene: TRBD1

CDR3 protein: CASSFYTIRQGVGEKLFF
CDR3 DNA: TGTGCCAGCAGCTTCTATACAATCCGACAGGGGGTTGGCGAAAAACTGTTTTTT
V gene: TRBV5-6
J gene: TRBJ1-4
CDR3 length: 18
clone size: NA
D gene: TRBD1

CDR3 protein: CASSLTGKSNTEAFF
CDR3 DNA: TGTGCCAGCAGCTTAACAGGGAAATCGAACACTGAAGCTTTCTTT
V gene: TRBV7-9
J gene: TRBJ1-1
CDR3 length: 15
clone size: NA
D gene: NA

CDR3 protein: CASSQDDSQSGNTIYF
CDR3 DNA: TGTGCCAGCAGCCAAGACGACAGCCAGTCTGGAAACACCATATATTTT
V gene: TRBV3-1/TRBV3-2
J gene: TRBJ1-3
CDR3 length: 16
clone size: NA
D gene: NA

CDR3 protein: CASRIGTGDSNQPQHF
CDR3 DNA: TGTGCCAGTAGGATTGGGACAGGGGATAGCAATCAGCCCCAGCATTTT
V gene: TRBV19
J gene: TRBJ1-5
CDR3 length: 16
clone size: once
D gene: TRBD1

CDR3 protein: CATEGGATEAFF
CDR3 DNA: TGTGCCACCGAGGGAGGTGCCACTGAAGCTTTCTTT
V gene: TRBV10-3
J gene: TRBJ1-1
CDR3 length: 12
clone size: NA
D gene: NA

CDR3 protein: CAISMDSDSPLHF
CDR3 DNA: TGTGCCATCAGTATGGACAGTGATTCACCCCTCCACTTT
V gene: TRBV10-3
J gene: TRBJ1-6
CDR3 length: 13
clone size: NA
D gene: NA

CDR3 protein: CASSDRGPAYEQYF
CDR3 DNA: TGTGCCAGCAGTGACAGGGGGCCCGCATACGAGCAGTACTTC
V gene: TRBV6-2/TRBV6-3
J gene: TRBJ2-7
CDR3 length: 14
clone size: NA
D gene: TRBD1

CDR3 protein: CSVYGTMRGTEAFF
CDR3 DNA: TGCAGCGTCTACGGGACCATGAGGGGCACTGAAGCTTTCTTT
V gene: TRBV29-1
J gene: TRBJ1-1
CDR3 length: 14
clone size: NA
D gene: NA

CDR3 protein: CASSPDSYTDTQYF
CDR3 DNA: TGTGCCAGCAGCCCCGACAGCTACACAGATACGCAGTATTTT
V gene: TRBV7-9
J gene: TRBJ2-3
CDR3 length: 14
clone size: NA
D gene: NA

CDR3 protein: CASSAGGTSTGELFF
CDR3 DNA: TGTGCCAGCAGCGCGGGAGGTACGAGCACCGGGGAGCTGTTTTTT
V gene: TRBV7-3
J gene: TRBJ2-2
CDR3 length: 15
clone size: NA
D gene: TRBD2

CDR3 protein: CASSQDRVNQPQHF
CDR3 DNA: TGTGCCAGCAGTCAAGACAGGGTCAATCAGCCCCAGCATTTT
V gene: TRBV2
J gene: TRBJ1-5
CDR3 length: 14
clone size: NA
D gene: TRBD1

CDR3 protein: CSVVLGGDNEKLFF
CDR3 DNA: TGCAGCGTTGTGCTGGGAGGAGATAATGAAAAACTGTTTTTT
V gene: TRBV29-1
J gene: TRBJ1-4
CDR3 length: 14
clone size: NA
D gene: NA

CDR3 protein: CASSPTGDTQYF
CDR3 DNA: TGTGCCAGCAGCCCTACGGGGGATACGCAGTATTTT
V gene: TRBV11-3
J gene: TRBJ2-3
CDR3 length: 12
clone size: NA
D gene: NA

CDR3 protein: CASRGQSYEQYF
CDR3 DNA: TGTGCCAGCAGGGGACAGTCCTACGAGCAGTACTTC
V gene: TRBV28
J gene: TRBJ2-7
CDR3 length: 12
clone size: NA
D gene: TRBD1

CDR3 protein: CASSRLTTGSNEKLFF
CDR3 DNA: TGTGCCAGCAGCCGCTTAACCACAGGGAGTAATGAAAAACTGTTTTTT
V gene: TRBV7-2
J gene: TRBJ1-4
CDR3 length: 16
clone size: NA
D gene: NA

CDR3 protein: CASSWGGTGAEQFF
CDR3 DNA: TGTGCCAGCAGCTGGGGCGGGACAGGGGCCGAGCAGTTCTTC
V gene: TRBV5-4
J gene: TRBJ2-1
CDR3 length: 14
clone size: NA
D gene: TRBD1

CDR3 protein: CASSLVGRVREKLFF
CDR3 DNA: TGTGCCAGCAGCTTAGTTGGCAGGGTGAGGGAAAAACTGTTTTTT
V gene: TRBV7-2
J gene: TRBJ1-4
CDR3 length: 15
clone size: NA
D gene: NA

CDR3 protein: CAISGSSGEQYF
CDR3 DNA: TGTGCCATCAGCGGGTCCTCGGGAGAGCAGTACTTC
V gene: TRBV10-3
J gene: TRBJ2-7
CDR3 length: 12
clone size: NA
D gene: NA

CDR3 protein: CASSPGRKSSTNEKLFF
CDR3 DNA: TGTGCCAGTAGCCCGGGACGAAAAAGCTCAACTAATGAAAAACTGTTTTTT
V gene: TRBV19
J gene: TRBJ1-4
CDR3 length: 17
clone size: few
D gene: NA

CDR3 protein: CVTTGNTIYF
CDR3 DNA: TGTGTGACAACTGGAAACACCATATATTTT
V gene: TRBV28
J gene: TRBJ1-3
CDR3 length: 10
clone size: few
D gene: NA

CDR3 protein: CASSLGTGGHEQYF
CDR3 DNA: TGTGCCAGCAGCTTAGGGACAGGGGGGCACGAGCAGTACTTC
V gene: TRBV7-9
J gene: TRBJ2-7
CDR3 length: 14
clone size: NA
D gene: TRBD1

CDR3 protein: CASSTPLWGARETQYF
CDR3 DNA: TGTGCCAGCAGCACCCCTCTTTGGGGGGCGAGAGAGACCCAGTACTTC
V gene: TRBV7-2
J gene: TRBJ2-5
CDR3 length: 16
clone size: NA
D gene: NA

CDR3 protein: CASSVRGLASVTGELFF
CDR3 DNA: TGTGCCAGCAGCGTACGGGGACTAGCGTCGGTCACCGGGGAGCTGTTTTTT
V gene: TRBV9
J gene: TRBJ2-2
CDR3 length: 17
clone size: NA
D gene: TRBD2

CDR3 protein: CAISPDGMNSPLHF
CDR3 DNA: TGTGCCATCAGCCCGGACGGGATGAATTCACCCCTCCACTTT
V gene: TRBV10-3
J gene: TRBJ1-6
CDR3 length: 14
clone size: NA
D gene: NA

CDR3 protein: CASSPRLLAGPYEQYF
CDR3 DNA: TGTGCCAGCAGCCCCCGTTTGCTAGCGGGCCCCTACGAGCAGTACTTC
V gene: TRBV7-9
J gene: TRBJ2-7
CDR3 length: 16
clone size: NA
D gene: TRBD2